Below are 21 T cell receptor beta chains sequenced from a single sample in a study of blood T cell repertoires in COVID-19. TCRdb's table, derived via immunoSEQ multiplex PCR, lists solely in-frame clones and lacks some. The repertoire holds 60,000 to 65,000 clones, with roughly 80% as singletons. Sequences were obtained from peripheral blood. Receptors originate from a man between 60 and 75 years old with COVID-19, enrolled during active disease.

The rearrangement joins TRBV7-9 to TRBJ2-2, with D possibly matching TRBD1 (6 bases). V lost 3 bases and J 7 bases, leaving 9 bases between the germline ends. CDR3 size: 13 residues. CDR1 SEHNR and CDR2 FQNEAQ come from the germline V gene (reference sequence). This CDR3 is CASSFTTGGELFF. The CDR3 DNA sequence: TGTGCCAGCAGCTTCACGACAGGCGGGGAGCTGTTTTTT. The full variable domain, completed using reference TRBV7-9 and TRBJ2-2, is DTGVSQNPRHKITKRGQNVTFRCDPISEHNRLYWYRQTLGQGPEFLTYFQNEAQLEKSRLLSDRFSAERPKGSFSTLEIQRTEQGDSAMYLCASSFTTGGELFFGEGSRLTVL.

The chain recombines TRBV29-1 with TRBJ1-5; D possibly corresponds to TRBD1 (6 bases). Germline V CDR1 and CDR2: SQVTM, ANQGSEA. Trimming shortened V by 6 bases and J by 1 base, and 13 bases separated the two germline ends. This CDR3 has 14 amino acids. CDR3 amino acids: CSVVTGYSNQPQHF. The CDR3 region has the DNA TGCAGCGTCGTTACAGGGTACAGCAATCAGCCCCAGCATTTT. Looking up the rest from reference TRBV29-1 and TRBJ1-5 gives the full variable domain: SAVISQKPSRDICQRGTSLTIQCQVDSQVTMMFWYRQQPGQSLTLIATANQGSEATYESGFVIDKFPISRPNLTFSTLTVSNMSPEDSSIYLCSVVTGYSNQPQHFGDGTRLSIL.

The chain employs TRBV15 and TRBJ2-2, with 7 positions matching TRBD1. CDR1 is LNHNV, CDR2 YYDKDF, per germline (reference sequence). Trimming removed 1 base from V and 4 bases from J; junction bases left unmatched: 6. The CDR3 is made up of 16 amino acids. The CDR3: CATSRAGTDITGELFF. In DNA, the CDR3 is TGTGCCACCAGCAGAGCCGGGACAGACATCACCGGGGAGCTGTTTTTT.

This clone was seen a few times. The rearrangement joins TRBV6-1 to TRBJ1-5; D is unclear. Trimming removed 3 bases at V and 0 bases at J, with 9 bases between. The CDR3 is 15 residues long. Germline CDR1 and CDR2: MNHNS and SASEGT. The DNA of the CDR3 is TGTGCCAGCAGTGACCGTTTGAGTAGCAATCAGCCCCAGCATTTT. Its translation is CASSDRLSSNQPQHF.

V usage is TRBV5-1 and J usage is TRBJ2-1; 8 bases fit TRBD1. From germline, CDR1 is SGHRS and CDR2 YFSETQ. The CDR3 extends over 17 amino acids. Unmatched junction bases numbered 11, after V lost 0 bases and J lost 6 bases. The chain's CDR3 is CASSLGQGAYNGNEQFF. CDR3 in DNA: TGCGCCAGCAGCTTGGGGCAGGGGGCTTATAACGGCAATGAGCAGTTCTTC.

As DNA, the CDR3 is TGCGCCAGCAGCCCTGGTGGGACTAGCGGGCAAGAGACCCAGTACTTC. This encodes CASSPGGTSGQETQYF. The chain joins TRBV5-1 to TRBJ2-5, with 12 bases fitting TRBD2. Germline lookup yields CDR1 SGHRS and CDR2 YFSETQ. The CDR3 totals 16 residues. V dropped 4 bases and J dropped 2; count of bases not matched to a gene: 6.

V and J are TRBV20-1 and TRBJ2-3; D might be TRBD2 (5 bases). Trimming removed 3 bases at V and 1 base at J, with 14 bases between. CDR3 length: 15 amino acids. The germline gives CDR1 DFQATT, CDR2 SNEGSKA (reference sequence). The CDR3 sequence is CSASGGVGGTDTQYF. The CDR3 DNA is TGCAGTGCTAGTGGAGGCGTAGGAGGCACAGATACGCAGTATTTT.

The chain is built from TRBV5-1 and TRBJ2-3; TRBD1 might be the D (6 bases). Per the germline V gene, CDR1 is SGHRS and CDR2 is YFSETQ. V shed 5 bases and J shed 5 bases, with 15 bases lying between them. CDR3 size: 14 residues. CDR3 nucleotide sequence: TGCGCCAGCAGAGGGGGAGAACCGCTAGATACGCAGTATTTT. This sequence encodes CASRGGEPLDTQYF. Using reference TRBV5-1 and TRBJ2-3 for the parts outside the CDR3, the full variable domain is KAGVTQTPRYLIKTRGQQVTLSCSPISGHRSVSWYQQTPGQGLQFLFEYFSETQRNKGNFPGRFSGRQFSNSRSEMNVSTLELGDSALYLCASRGGEPLDTQYFGPGTRLTVL.

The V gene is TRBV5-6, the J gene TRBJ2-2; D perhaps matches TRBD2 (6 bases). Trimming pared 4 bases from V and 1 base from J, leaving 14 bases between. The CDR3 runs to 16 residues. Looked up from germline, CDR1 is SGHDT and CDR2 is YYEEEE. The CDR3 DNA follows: TGTGCCAGCAGCCCTCCTAGCGCCTGGAACACCGGGGAGCTGTTTTTT. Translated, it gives CASSPPSAWNTGELFF.

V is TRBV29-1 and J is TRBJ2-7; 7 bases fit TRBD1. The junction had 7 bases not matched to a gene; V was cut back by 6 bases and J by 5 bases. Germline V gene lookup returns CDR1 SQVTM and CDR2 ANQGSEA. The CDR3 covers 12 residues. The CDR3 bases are TGCAGCGTCACCAGGGGGATGAACGAGCAGTACTTC. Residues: CSVTRGMNEQYF.

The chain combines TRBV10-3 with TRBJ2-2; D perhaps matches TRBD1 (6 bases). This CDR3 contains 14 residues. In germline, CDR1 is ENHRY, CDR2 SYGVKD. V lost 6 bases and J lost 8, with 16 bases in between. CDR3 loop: CAIRTGQSRGELFF. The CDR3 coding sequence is TGTGCCATCAGGACAGGACAGTCCCGGGGGGAGCTGTTTTTT.

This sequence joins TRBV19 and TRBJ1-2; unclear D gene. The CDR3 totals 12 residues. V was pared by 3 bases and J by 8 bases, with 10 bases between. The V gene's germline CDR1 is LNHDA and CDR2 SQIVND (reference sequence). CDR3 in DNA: TGTGCCAGTAGTATCCTCTCCGGGGGCTACACCTTC. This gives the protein CASSILSGGYTF.

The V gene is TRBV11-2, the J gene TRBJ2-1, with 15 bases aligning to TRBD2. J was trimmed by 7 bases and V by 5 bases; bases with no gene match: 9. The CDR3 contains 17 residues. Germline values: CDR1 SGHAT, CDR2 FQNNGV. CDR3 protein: CASSLGLAGGQGNEQFF. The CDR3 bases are TGTGCCAGCAGCCTGGGACTAGCGGGAGGCCAGGGGAATGAGCAGTTCTTC.

CDR3 DNA: TGTGCCACCAGCAGAGGAGACAACATAAGAGAAAAACTGTTTTTT. Translation: CATSRGDNIREKLFF. The V gene is TRBV15, the J gene TRBJ1-4; no clear D. This CDR3 comprises 15 residues. Germline CDR1 is LNHNV and CDR2 is YYDKDF (reference sequence). The V gene lost 1 base and the J gene lost 8 bases, with 14 bases spanning the gap.

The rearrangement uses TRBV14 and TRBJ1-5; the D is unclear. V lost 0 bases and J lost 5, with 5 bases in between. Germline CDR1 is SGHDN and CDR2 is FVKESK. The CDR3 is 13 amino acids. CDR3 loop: CASSQEEDQPQHF. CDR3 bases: TGTGCCAGCAGCCAAGAGGAGGATCAGCCCCAGCATTTT.

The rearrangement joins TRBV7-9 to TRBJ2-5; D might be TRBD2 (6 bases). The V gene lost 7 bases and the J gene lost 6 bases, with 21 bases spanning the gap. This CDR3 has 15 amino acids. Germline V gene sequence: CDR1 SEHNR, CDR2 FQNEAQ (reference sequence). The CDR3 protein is CASTLDTGAEKTQYF. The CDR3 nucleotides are TGTGCCAGCACCCTCGATACGGGAGCCGAGAAGACCCAGTACTTC. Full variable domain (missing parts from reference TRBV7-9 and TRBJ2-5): DTGVSQNPRHKITKRGQNVTFRCDPISEHNRLYWYRQTLGQGPEFLTYFQNEAQLEKSRLLSDRFSAERPKGSFSTLEIQRTEQGDSAMYLCASTLDTGAEKTQYFGPGTRLLVL.

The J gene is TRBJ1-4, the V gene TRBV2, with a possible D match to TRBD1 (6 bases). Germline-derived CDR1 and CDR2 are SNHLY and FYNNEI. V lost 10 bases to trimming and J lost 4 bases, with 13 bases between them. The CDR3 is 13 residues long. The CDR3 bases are TGTGCCACCACCGACAGGCTTAATGAAAAACTGTTTTTT. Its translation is CATTDRLNEKLFF.

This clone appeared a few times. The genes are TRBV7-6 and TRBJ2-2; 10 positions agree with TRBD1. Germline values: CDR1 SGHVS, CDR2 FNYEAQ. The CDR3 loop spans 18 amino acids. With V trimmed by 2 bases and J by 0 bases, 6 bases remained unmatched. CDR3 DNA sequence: TGTGCCAGCAGCTTAAGGACAGGGGGGTCCGCGAACACCGGGGAGCTGTTTTTT. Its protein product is CASSLRTGGSANTGELFF.

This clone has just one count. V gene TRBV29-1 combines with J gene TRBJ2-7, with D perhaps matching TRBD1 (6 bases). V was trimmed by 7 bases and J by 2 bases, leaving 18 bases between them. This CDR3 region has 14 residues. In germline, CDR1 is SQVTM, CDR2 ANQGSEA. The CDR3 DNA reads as TGCAGCGGAGCGGACAGCGTGGACACCTACGAGCAGTACTTC. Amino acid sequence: CSGADSVDTYEQYF.

In DNA form, the CDR3 reads TGTGCCAGCAGCCAAGGGGACAGGGCCTCCTACGAGCAGTACTTC. As protein: CASSQGDRASYEQYF. The chain is built from TRBV5-4 and TRBJ2-7; 9 nucleotides line up with TRBD1. Trimming took 4 bases from V and 0 from J; bases not matched to a gene: 5. Germline CDR1 reads SGHNT; CDR2 reads YYREEE (reference sequence). The CDR3 length is 15 residues.

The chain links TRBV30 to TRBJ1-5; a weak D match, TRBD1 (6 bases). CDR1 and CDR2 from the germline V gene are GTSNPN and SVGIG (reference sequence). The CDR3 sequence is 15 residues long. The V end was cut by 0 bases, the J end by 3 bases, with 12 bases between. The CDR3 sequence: CAWSVTQGINQPQHF. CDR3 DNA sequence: TGTGCCTGGAGTGTCACACAGGGAATCAATCAGCCCCAGCATTTT.